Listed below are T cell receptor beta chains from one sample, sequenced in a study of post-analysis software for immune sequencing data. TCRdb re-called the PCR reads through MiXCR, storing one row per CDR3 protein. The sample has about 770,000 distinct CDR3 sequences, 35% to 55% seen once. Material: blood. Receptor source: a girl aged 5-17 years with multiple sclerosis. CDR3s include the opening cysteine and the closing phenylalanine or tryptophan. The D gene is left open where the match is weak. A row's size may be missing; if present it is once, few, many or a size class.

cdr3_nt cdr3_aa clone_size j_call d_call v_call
TGTGCCTGGAGTGTAGCGGCTAGCGGGAGGGCCTTTCAAGAGCAGTACTTC CAWSVAASGRAFQEQYF NA TRBJ2-7 TRBD2 TRBV30
TGCGCCAGCAGCTTGGAAGGGTACGGGAGCTCCTACAATGAGCAGTTCTTC CASSLEGYGSSYNEQFF few TRBJ2-1 NA TRBV5-1
TGCAGCGCCACCCCAATAGCTAACTATGGCTACACCTTC CSATPIANYGYTF few TRBJ1-2 NA TRBV29-1
TGCGCCAGCAGCCAAGGATGGGGACTACAAGAGACCCAGTACTTC CASSQGWGLQETQYF NA TRBJ2-5 TRBD2 TRBV4-1
TGTGCCAGCAGTTATTCGACGATAGGACAGGGTGCACTCAGCCTCATGAACACTGAAGCTTTCTTT CASSYSTIGQGALSLMNTEAFF NA TRBJ1-1 TRBD1 TRBV6-5
TGCAGCGTTCGAGGGGGGGTCTCCTACGAGCAGTACTTC CSVRGGVSYEQYF few TRBJ2-7 NA TRBV29-1
TGTGCCAGCAGCATTCGACTAGCGGCACCCTACGAGCAGTACTTC CASSIRLAAPYEQYF NA TRBJ2-7 TRBD2 TRBV14
TGCAGTGCTCCGGTGGCAGGGCGGGACAATGAGCAGTTCTTC CSAPVAGRDNEQFF NA TRBJ2-1 NA TRBV20-1
TGTGCCACCAGTGATGAGGACAGGGACGAAAAACTGTTTTTT CATSDEDRDEKLFF NA TRBJ1-4 TRBD1 TRBV24-1
TGCGCCAGCAGCCCCGACAGGACAGCCTACGAGCAGTACTTC CASSPDRTAYEQYF NA TRBJ2-7 NA TRBV5-1
TGTGCCATCAGTGATAGTGGCGCGATTAGCAATCAGCCCCAGCATTTT CAISDSGAISNQPQHF NA TRBJ1-5 NA TRBV10-3
TGCAGCGTTGAACAGGGCCATGGCTACACCTTC CSVEQGHGYTF NA TRBJ1-2 NA TRBV29-1
TGCAGTGCAACTCCGCGGACTAGGCCCTACAATGAGCAGTTCTTC CSATPRTRPYNEQFF NA TRBJ2-1 TRBD2 TRBV20-1
TGTGCCAGCAGCCAGACTGATCGGGAGCAGTACTTC CASSQTDREQYF NA TRBJ2-7 NA TRBV4-2
TGTGCCAGCAGCTCCGACAGTACTCAAGAGACCCAGTACTTC CASSSDSTQETQYF few TRBJ2-5 NA TRBV7-9
TGTGCCAGCAGAGGGCCGGCTCGGAACGAGCAGTACTTC CASRGPARNEQYF NA TRBJ2-7 NA TRBV6-2/TRBV6-3